The source of this TCR beta chain is a study of blood T cell repertoires in COVID-19. Study-level information: Samples taken during acute and convalescent COVID-19 were collected in the United States, Italy and Spain.

This CDR3 is 15 amino acids long. After removal of 7 bases from V and 2 bases from J, the junction contained 11 bases not matched to a gene. From germline, CDR1 is SQVTM and CDR2 ANQGSEA. Here immunoSEQ multiplex PCR was the method, and the copy in TCRdb shows in-frame clones only, minus some. The profile shows fewer than 300,000 clones, 81% of them singletons. Sequenced material: peripheral blood. The sequence came from a woman aged 55-70 years with active or convalescent COVID-19. This chain joins TRBV29-1 and TRBJ2-5; TRBD1 aligns across 9 bases. The DNA for the CDR3 is TGCAGCGGAGACCAGGGACAGGGCGTGCAAGAGACCCAGTACTTC. Amino acid sequence: CSGDQGQGVQETQYF.